The 28 T cell receptor beta chains presented below share a single source sample, sequenced in a study of liver allograft versus peripheral blood T cells. Whole-study context: A comparison was made between T cell receptor repertoires in transplanted livers and those in recipients' peripheral blood.

MiXCR, applied by TCRdb to the reads, yields one record per CDR3 protein. The table records about 14,000 distinct CDR3 sequences, roughly 22% of them present only once. The source of these receptors is a human patient who had a liver transplant. Some T cells may originate from the graft donor.

This clonotype counts as medium-sized (0.01 to 0.1%). The chain uses TRBV6-1 and TRBJ1-1; 7 nucleotides match TRBD1. The CDR3 loop spans 15 amino acids. J gave up 1 base and V 8 bases, and 10 bases lay outside the gene matches. Germline V gene lookup returns CDR1 MNHNS and CDR2 SASEGT. This CDR3 reads CASPIRGEANTEAFF. The CDR3 coding sequence is TGTGCCAGCCCGATCAGGGGGGAGGCGAACACTGAAGCTTTCTTT.

The chain recombines TRBV11-2 with TRBJ1-1; no clear D gene. The CDR3 totals 14 residues. CDR1 SGHAT and CDR2 FQNNGV come from the germline V gene. The V end was cut by 4 bases, the J end by 4 bases, with 13 bases between. CDR3 DNA: TGTGCCAGCAGCTCCGATGGGGTTACCACTGAAGCTTTCTTT. Amino acids: CASSSDGVTTEAFF.

This clonotype is medium-sized (0.01 to 0.1%) in the sample. The J gene is TRBJ1-1, the V gene TRBV6-2 or TRBV6-3; D gene uncertain. CDR3 length equals 15 residues. CDR1 is MNHEY and CDR2 is SVGEGT in the germline V gene. V lost 8 bases and J lost 0, with 16 bases in between. CDR3 DNA sequence: TGTGCCAGCCTCCCCGGTGGACTTATGAACACTGAAGCTTTCTTT. Translated: CASLPGGLMNTEAFF.

With regard to this clonotype: Since a much larger clone is just one base distant, this may be a read error. The chain uses TRBV15 and TRBJ1-4; D possibly corresponds to TRBD1 (6 bases). From germline, CDR1 is LNHNV and CDR2 YYDKDF (reference sequence). The V gene lost 3 bases and the J gene lost 4 bases, with 18 bases spanning the gap. The CDR3 totals 17 residues. The CDR3, as DNA: TGTGCCACCAGCAGGAGGGGGAGCGGGGCAGATAATGAAAAACTGTTTTTT. This gives the protein CATSRRGSGADNEKLFF. The full variable domain, rest sourced from reference TRBV15 and TRBJ1-4, is DAMVIQNPRYQVTQFGKPVTLSCSQTLNHNVMYWYQQKSSQAPKLLFHYYDKDFNNEADTPDNFQSRRPNTSFCFLDIRSPGLGDTAMYLCATSRRGSGADNEKLFFGSGTQLSVL.

In this sample, this clonotype turned up a few times. V usage is TRBV10-3 and J usage is TRBJ2-6; D remains ambiguous. This CDR3 has 14 residues. Deletions cut 10 bases from V and 2 bases from J, with 12 bases between. The germline CDR1 and CDR2 sequences are ENHRY and SYGVKD. CDR3 nucleotide sequence: TGTGCCACCAAGGTTGATCCTGGGGCCAACGTCCTGACTTTC. Translation: CATKVDPGANVLTF.

This clonotype has at least ten counts. The genes are TRBV19 and TRBJ1-1; the D is unclear. Germline V gene data show CDR1 as LNHDA and CDR2 as SQIVND (reference sequence). The ends were cut back, 5 bases at V and 0 bases at J, with 7 bases in the middle. The CDR3 consists of 13 residues. In DNA form, the CDR3 reads TGTGCCAGTAGTCGAGTCATGAACACTGAAGCTTTCTTT. Protein: CASSRVMNTEAFF.

This clonotype was recorded many times. This chain joins TRBV5-6 and TRBJ2-3; TRBD2 might be the D (6 bases). Germline V gene data show CDR1 as SGHDT and CDR2 as YYEEEE. Trimming cost V 1 base and J 6 bases, with 12 bases left between them. The CDR3 sequence is 14 residues long. For the CDR3, the DNA is TGTGCCAGCAGCTTGAGGTTCACTAGCGATACGCAGTATTTT. Protein product: CASSLRFTSDTQYF.

The gene calls are TRBV20-1 and TRBJ1-1; possibly TRBD1 for D (5 bases). The CDR3 has 13 amino acids. Germline lookup yields CDR1 DFQATT and CDR2 SNEGSKA (reference sequence). V gave up 2 bases and J gave up 3 bases, with 10 bases separating them. In nucleotides, the CDR3 is TGCAGTGCTAGAAAGCTCAGGGACACTGAAGCTTTCTTT. Its translation is CSARKLRDTEAFF.

V is TRBV27 and J is TRBJ1-6; D is uncertain. Looked up from germline, CDR1 is MNHEY and CDR2 is SMNVEV (reference sequence). Trimming shortened V by 3 bases and J by 7 bases, and 10 bases separated the two germline ends. The CDR3 is 14 residues long. The CDR3 coding sequence is TGTGCCAGCAGTTTCGGGGAATCCAATTCACCCCTCCACTTT. This encodes CASSFGESNSPLHF.

This clonotype has at least ten counts. This sequence joins TRBV6-1 and TRBJ1-2; 7 bases agree with TRBD1. V was pared by 4 bases and J by 6 bases, with 17 bases of the junction left unmatched. The CDR3 length is 17 residues. From germline, CDR1 is MNHNS and CDR2 SASEGT. CDR3 bases: TGTGCCAGCAGTGGGCTCCGGTTTGACAGGGAGTGGGATGGCTACACCTTC. Translating gives CASSGLRFDREWDGYTF.

The V gene is TRBV20-1, the J gene TRBJ1-1; D call uncertain. V was pared by 3 bases and J by 0 bases, with 8 bases between. The CDR3 extends over 13 amino acids. Germline values: CDR1 DFQATT, CDR2 SNEGSKA (reference sequence). In DNA, the CDR3 is TGCAGTGCTAGCGAGAATATGAACACTGAAGCTTTCTTT. This codes for CSASENMNTEAFF.

The rearrangement links TRBV10-1 to TRBJ1-2, with a weak D call TRBD1 (6 bases). The CDR3 is 14 residues long. V lost 2 bases to trimming and J lost 4 bases, with 11 bases between them. The V gene's germline CDR1 is WNHNN and CDR2 SYGVQD (reference sequence). The CDR3 DNA follows: TGCGCCAGCAGTGAGAGGGAAGGGGGCTATGGCTACACCTTC. This translates into CASSEREGGYGYTF.

This clonotype was observed at least ten times. V and J are TRBV18 and TRBJ2-1; D is undetermined. This CDR3 is built from 14 residues. V lost 3 bases and J lost 3, with 9 bases in between. The V gene's germline CDR1 is KGHSH and CDR2 LQKENI. CDR3 bases: TGTGCCAGCTCACCCCTCGGAAGCTACAATGAGCAGTTCTTC. Protein: CASSPLGSYNEQFF.

The gene calls are TRBV12-3 or TRBV12-4 and TRBJ1-5; D uncertain. V was clipped by 3 bases and J by 5 bases, with 11 bases between them. The CDR3 runs 14 residues. The CDR3 sequence: CASSFSGFDQPQHF. The CDR3 DNA follows: TGTGCCAGCAGTTTCTCTGGATTCGATCAGCCCCAGCATTTT.

This clonotype was seen a few times. J is TRBJ1-3 and V is TRBV7-2; TRBD1 might be the D (6 bases). Looked up from germline, CDR1 is SGHTA and CDR2 is FQGNSA. The CDR3 runs 15 residues. V was cut by 1 base and J by 8 bases, with 15 bases left in between. Here the CDR3 reads CASSLVRGQAHTIYF. CDR3 nucleotides: TGTGCCAGCAGCTTAGTGCGGGGGCAAGCCCACACCATATATTTT.

This clonotype qualifies as medium-sized. The chain employs TRBV19 and TRBJ2-1; D may correspond to TRBD1 or TRBD2 (6 bases each). Per germline, CDR1 LNHDA and CDR2 SQIVND (reference sequence). This CDR3 has 14 amino acids. V was shortened by 6 bases and J by 1 base, with 10 bases between the two germline ends. CDR3 bases: TGTGCCAGTAGACGGGGGCCTTCCTACAATGAGCAGTTCTTC. This translates into CASRRGPSYNEQFF.

As concerns this clonotype: One end of the junction does not line up with germline, which may come from a read error. The V and J genes are TRBV30 and TRBJ1-4; possible D gene TRBD1, 6 bases. CDR1 and CDR2 (germline): GTSNPN, SVGIG (reference sequence). This CDR3 has 13 residues. CDR3 sequence (DNA): TGTGCCTGGGGGAGGCAGGGGAATGGAAAACTGTTTTTT. Amino acids: CAWGRQGNGKLFF.

This clonotype counts as medium-sized. The chain has TRBV18 and TRBJ1-1; D may be TRBD1 (5 bases). The CDR3 has 13 amino acids. Germline CDR1 KGHSH, CDR2 LQKENI. V lost 3 bases, J lost 8 bases, and 13 bases lay in between. The CDR3 DNA reads as TGTGCCAGCTCACCTATGACAGTCCAAGAAGCTTTCTTT. This encodes CASSPMTVQEAFF.

This clonotype was seen many times. This chain connects TRBV15 to TRBJ1-2, with D perhaps TRBD1 (6 bases). This CDR3 has 19 residues. The germline gives CDR1 LNHNV, CDR2 YYDKDF (reference sequence). Trimming removed 0 bases at V and 3 bases at J, with 23 bases between. The CDR3 here is CATSRDRQQGRELYYGYTF. The CDR3 bases are TGTGCCACCAGCAGAGATAGGCAACAGGGCCGGGAACTCTACTATGGCTACACCTTC. Full variable domain (missing parts from reference TRBV15 and TRBJ1-2): DAMVIQNPRYQVTQFGKPVTLSCSQTLNHNVMYWYQQKSSQAPKLLFHYYDKDFNNEADTPDNFQSRRPNTSFCFLDIRSPGLGDTAMYLCATSRDRQQGRELYYGYTFGSGTRLTVV.

This clonotype was found once. The chain is built from TRBV14 and TRBJ2-7, with D perhaps TRBD1 (6 bases). Germline V gene lookup returns CDR1 SGHDN and CDR2 FVKESK. This CDR3 is 15 amino acids long. V dropped 6 bases and J dropped 1 base, with 16 bases sitting between them. The CDR3 region has the DNA TGTGCCAGCAGTTTGTCCGGGACACTGTCCTACGAGCAGTACTTC. It specifies CASSLSGTLSYEQYF.

The chain combines TRBV12-3 or TRBV12-4 with TRBJ2-3, with D perhaps TRBD2 (6 bases). V shed 4 bases and J shed 0 bases, with 23 bases lying between them. This CDR3 region has 19 residues. CDR3 sequence reads: CASSSPRGTLFSSTDTQYF. The CDR3 DNA follows: TGTGCCAGCAGTTCCCCTCGGGGGACTCTATTTTCTAGCACAGATACGCAGTATTTT.

The chain combines TRBV7-2 with TRBJ2-7, with 7 bases fitting TRBD2. The CDR3 is 15 residues long. With V trimmed by 5 bases and J by 6 bases, 13 bases remained unmatched. Germline lookup yields CDR1 SGHTA and CDR2 FQGNSA. The CDR3 region has the DNA TGTGCCAGCAGCCAAGGTGTCGGGGGGTGGGGCGAGCAGTACTTC. Translated: CASSQGVGGWGEQYF.

The chain couples TRBV7-9 to TRBJ2-2, with D maybe TRBD2 (7 bases). The V and J ends lost 8 bases and 4 bases respectively, with 14 bases between them. This CDR3 contains 14 residues. In germline, CDR1 is SEHNR, CDR2 FQNEAQ (reference sequence). The DNA for the CDR3 is TGTGCCAGCTTCCGTGGGGGGGCCACCGGGGAGCTGTTTTTT. This translates into CASFRGGATGELFF.

This clonotype is judged medium-sized. The rearrangement links TRBV18 to TRBJ1-6; 8 bases are shared with TRBD1. The J segment lost 5 bases and the V segment lost 6 bases, leaving 3 bases of the junction unmatched. Germline lookup yields CDR1 KGHSH and CDR2 LQKENI. This CDR3 is 14 amino acids long. CDR3 in amino acids: CASSLDRDNSPLHF. CDR3 coding DNA: TGTGCCAGCTCCCTGGACAGGGATAATTCACCCCTCCACTTT.

Relative to its sample, this clonotype is medium-sized. The rearrangement uses TRBV10-3 and TRBJ1-2; 9 bases fit TRBD1. Trimming cost V 7 bases and J 6 bases; bases outside gene matches: 9. Germline lookup yields CDR1 ENHRY and CDR2 SYGVKD. The CDR3 loop spans 14 amino acids. The CDR3 coding sequence is TGTGCCATCACCCCGGGACAGGGAGGTGATGGCTACACCTTC. Translating it yields CAITPGQGGDGYTF.

With regard to this clonotype: This could be a read error, since a much larger clone is one nucleotide away. The chain uses TRBV6-6 and TRBJ1-2, with 12 bases matching TRBD1. CDR3 length: 15 residues. V shed 5 bases, J shed 8 bases, and the junction held 9 bases outside the gene matches. The germline V gene has CDR1 MNHNY and CDR2 SVGAGI (reference sequence). In DNA, the CDR3 is TGTGCCAGCAGTGATCCGGGACAGGGGGCGCAGGGCTACACCTTC. Its protein product is CASSDPGQGAQGYTF.

The gene calls are TRBV27 and TRBJ1-2; D call uncertain. The CDR3 spans 12 residues. V was cut by 3 bases and J by 3 bases, with 5 bases left in between. Per germline, CDR1 MNHEY and CDR2 SMNVEV (reference sequence). The CDR3 region is CASSLRHYGYTF. The CDR3 coding sequence is TGTGCCAGCAGTTTGAGACACTATGGCTACACCTTC.

The chain recombines TRBV18 with TRBJ2-7; 9 positions match TRBD1. With 6 bases clipped from V and 3 bases from J, the junction kept 9 bases outside the gene matches. This CDR3 has 15 residues. CDR1 and CDR2 from the germline V gene are KGHSH and LQKENI. DNA of the CDR3: TGTGCCAGCTCTACTCAGACAGGGGGACGCTACGAGCAGTACTTC. Amino acids: CASSTQTGGRYEQYF.